The sequence of this TCR beta chain was determined in a study of blood T cell repertoires in COVID-19. Study as a whole: Sample material is recorded as cDNA or gDNA derived from T cells, B-cell-depleted T cells, or PBMCs.

The V gene lost 5 bases and the J gene lost 4 bases, with 11 bases spanning the gap. CDR3 length: 13 amino acids. Per the original data handling: Estimated nucleated cell counts came from reference gene primer amplification. Libraries were prepared by immunoSEQ multiplex PCR; TCRdb keeps only in-frame clonotypes and omits some of them. D and trimming come from the DNA, and the V and J calls and clone size come from that table. This table holds under 250,000 clones, more than 70% found once. The chain joins TRBV12-3 or TRBV12-4 to TRBJ1-2, with D possibly matching TRBD1 (5 bases). This sequence originates from an elderly woman with COVID-19, enrolled during active disease. Specimen: peripheral blood. Here the CDR3 reads CASSTDRIYGYTF. DNA of the CDR3: TGTGCCAGCAGTACCGACAGAATCTATGGCTACACCTTC.